These 21 T cell receptor beta chains share one sample of origin, sequenced in a study of T-cell memory formation after mild COVID-19. Each CDR3 protein is one row after TCRdb ran MiXCR on the 5' RACE reads. The table records about 16,000 distinct CDR3 sequences, approximately 20% of them present only once. Sample: PBMCs or a T cell subset sorted from them (not recorded which). The receptors here all came from a man aged 18 to 29 who had mild COVID-19 (a few samples of this study predate the infection). Cell type and time point are not known.

This clonotype was seen many times. The chain has TRBV10-3 and TRBJ1-4; D gene ambiguous. Looked up from germline, CDR1 is ENHRY and CDR2 is SYGVKD. Trimming removed 6 bases from V and 3 bases from J, with 8 bases in between. The CDR3 is 13 amino acids. The CDR3 nucleotides read TGTGCCATCAGGGCGGTATCTAATGAAAAACTGTTTTTT. Translated: CAIRAVSNEKLFF.

This clonotype came up many times. V is TRBV28 and J is TRBJ2-1, with D possibly called TRBD1 or TRBD2 (5 bases each). Germline CDR1 reads MDHEN; CDR2 reads SYDVKM. The CDR3 contains 14 residues. Trimming took off 3 bases at V and 6 bases at J, with 12 bases between the two ends. The CDR3 DNA reads TGTGCCAGCAGTTTGTGGGGGTCCCCCAATGAGCAGTTCTTC. Amino acids: CASSLWGSPNEQFF.

There are many counts of this clonotype. This rearrangement joins TRBV20-1 to TRBJ2-5; possibly TRBD1 or TRBD2 for D (6 bases each). The CDR3 spans 15 residues. Per germline, CDR1 DFQATT and CDR2 SNEGSKA (reference sequence). Trimming stripped 5 bases from V and 0 bases from J, with 16 bases between. The CDR3, as DNA: TGCAGTGCTGCCGGAAGGAGGGGGGACCAAGAGACCCAGTACTTC. This gives the protein CSAAGRRGDQETQYF.

In its sample, this clonotype was seen many times. This chain joins TRBV5-1 and TRBJ2-2; D is perhaps TRBD1 (5 bases). The CDR3 contains 15 residues. V dropped 7 bases and J dropped 0 bases, with 13 bases sitting between them. Germline CDR1 is SGHRS and CDR2 is YFSETQ. The DNA for the CDR3 is TGCGCCAGCGCCCCCAGGGCAACGAACACCGGGGAGCTGTTTTTT. Amino acid sequence: CASAPRATNTGELFF.

This clonotype was seen a handful of times. The chain uses TRBV15 and TRBJ1-4; D is undetermined. Germline lookup yields CDR1 LNHNV and CDR2 YYDKDF (reference sequence). The CDR3 covers 14 residues. The V gene lost 1 base and the J gene lost 4 bases, with 7 bases spanning the gap. CDR3 sequence (DNA): TGTGCCACCAGCAGAGGATGGGATAATGAAAAACTGTTTTTT. Translating it yields CATSRGWDNEKLFF.

The J gene is TRBJ2-1, the V gene TRBV18, with 10 bases lining up with TRBD2. Trimming cost V 4 bases and J 3 bases; bases outside gene matches: 9. Germline CDR1 KGHSH, CDR2 LQKENI. The CDR3 has 17 amino acids. This chain's CDR3 is CASSLFLLAGNYNEQFF. CDR3 in DNA: TGTGCCAGCTCACTATTTTTACTAGCGGGGAACTACAATGAGCAGTTCTTC.

This chain joins TRBV7-2 and TRBJ2-1; tentatively, D is TRBD1 or TRBD2 (5 bases each). CDR3 size: 16 residues. The V gene lost 1 base and the J gene lost 2 bases, with 12 bases spanning the gap. Germline lookup yields CDR1 SGHTA and CDR2 FQGNSA. CDR3 protein: CASSLGGEGPYNEQFF. CDR3 DNA: TGTGCCAGCAGCTTAGGAGGGGAAGGACCCTACAATGAGCAGTTCTTC.

This clonotype turned up a few times. The rearrangement uses TRBV7-9 and TRBJ1-6, with D possibly matching TRBD1 (5 bases). V dropped 10 bases and J dropped 8 bases, with 18 bases sitting between them. CDR1 and CDR2 (germline): SEHNR, FQNEAQ (reference sequence). The CDR3 spans 14 residues. The CDR3 nucleotides are TGTGCCACCACAGGTCGGGACCGACATTCACCCCTCCACTTT. Translating gives CATTGRDRHSPLHF.

The chain's CDR3 is CASSRLGDQPQHF. CDR3 in DNA: TGTGCCAGCAGCCGACTTGGGGACCAGCCCCAGCATTTT. The rearrangement uses TRBV12-3 or TRBV12-4 and TRBJ1-5, with D maybe TRBD1 (5 bases). CDR3 length equals 13 residues. The V and J ends lost 6 bases and 7 bases respectively, with 13 bases between them.

This clonotype was found many times. V usage is TRBV27 and J usage is TRBJ1-6, with a tentative D call TRBD1 (6 bases). The CDR3 is 14 amino acids. V lost 7 bases to trimming and J lost 14 bases, with 21 bases between them. Germline V gene sequence: CDR1 MNHEY, CDR2 SMNVEV (reference sequence). CDR3 nucleotide sequence: TGTGCCAGCACCCCAACAGGGTTCCGTGCTGCCCTCCACTTT. Its translation is CASTPTGFRAALHF.

The J gene is TRBJ2-1, the V gene TRBV6-2 or TRBV6-3; 7 positions agree with TRBD2. V gave up 6 bases and J gave up 5 bases; unmatched junction bases: 10. The germline CDR1 and CDR2 sequences are MNHEY and SVGEGT. This CDR3 contains 15 residues. For the CDR3, the DNA is TGTGCCAGCAGAGGGAGGCGACTAGCCCACAATGAGCAGTTCTTC. Its protein product is CASRGRRLAHNEQFF.

In this sample, this clonotype turned up a few times. V is TRBV19 and J is TRBJ1-5, with 8 bases fitting TRBD1. V was pared by 9 bases and J by 2 bases, with 3 bases of the junction left unmatched. In germline, CDR1 is LNHDA, CDR2 SQIVND (reference sequence). CDR3 length: 13 residues. The CDR3: CASADRGNQPQHF. For the CDR3, the DNA is TGTGCCAGCGCGGACAGGGGCAATCAGCCCCAGCATTTT.

This clonotype occurred many times. This chain links TRBV6-2 or TRBV6-3 with TRBJ2-7; D gene ambiguous. This CDR3 region has 16 residues. V was shortened by 0 bases and J by 3 bases, with 15 bases between the two germline ends. The germline V gene has CDR1 MNHEY and CDR2 SVGEGT. The CDR3 is CASSYSRVDRYYEQYV. As DNA, the CDR3 is TGTGCCAGCAGTTACTCGAGAGTGGACCGATACTACGAGCAGTACGTC.

This clonotype showed up just a few times. This rearrangement joins TRBV6-5 to TRBJ2-5, with 12 bases that match TRBD2. The V gene's germline CDR1 is MNHEY and CDR2 SVGAGI. The CDR3 loop spans 17 amino acids. Trimming removed 8 bases from V and 2 bases from J; junction bases left unmatched: 12. The CDR3 spells CASSSFWTSGEQETQYF. CDR3 in DNA: TGTGCCAGCTCCTCCTTTTGGACTAGCGGGGAGCAAGAGACCCAGTACTTC.

This clonotype was detected ten times or more. The chain joins TRBV4-3 to TRBJ1-3; maybe TRBD1 (5 bases). The germline V gene has CDR1 LGHNA and CDR2 YSLEER. The CDR3 has 17 residues. The V and J ends lost 0 bases and 3 bases respectively, with 15 bases between them. The CDR3 loop is CASSQEGEGLYGNTIYF. The DNA for the CDR3 is TGCGCCAGCAGCCAAGAAGGGGAGGGGTTGTATGGAAACACCATATATTTT.

Of note for this clonotype: A much larger clone sits a single nucleotide away, making a read error possible. This chain joins TRBV11-2 and TRBJ2-1; TRBD1 matches 9 bases. Germline values: CDR1 SGHAT, CDR2 FQNNGV. The CDR3 runs to 17 residues. The V and J ends lost 5 bases and 6 bases, in that order; junction bases with no gene match: 14. The chain's CDR3 is CASSPPPNRGLLNEQFF. The CDR3 DNA is TGTGCCAGCAGCCCCCCACCTAACAGGGGGCTCCTCAATGAGCAGTTCTTC.

This chain uses TRBV28 with TRBJ2-7; 8 bases map to TRBD2. This CDR3 region has 13 residues. J lost 3 bases, V lost 6 bases, and 4 bases had no gene match. In germline, CDR1 is MDHEN, CDR2 SYDVKM. This chain's CDR3 is CASRIAGGYEQYV. In DNA, the CDR3 is TGTGCCAGCAGGATCGCGGGGGGCTACGAGCAGTACGTC.

This clonotype was counted many times. One junction end disagrees with the germline gene, perhaps due to a read error. The chain is built from TRBV7-2 and TRBJ2-1; D may correspond to TRBD1 or TRBD2 (6 bases each). Looked up from germline, CDR1 is SGHTA and CDR2 is FQGNSA. This CDR3 spans 15 amino acids. The CDR3: CASSLAGGAYNEQFF. The CDR3 region has the DNA TGTGCCAGCAGCCTAGCCGGGGGCGCCTACAATGAGCAGTTCTTC.

The sample holds many counts of this clonotype. V usage is TRBV10-3 and J usage is TRBJ1-1, with 7 bases identical to TRBD1. After removal of 3 bases from V and 0 bases from J, the junction contained 7 bases not matched to a gene. Germline V CDR1 and CDR2: ENHRY, SYGVKD. CDR3 length equals 16 residues. The CDR3: CAISDFPGTVNTEAFF. As DNA, the CDR3 is TGTGCCATCAGTGATTTTCCCGGGACAGTGAACACTGAAGCTTTCTTT.

The rearrangement uses TRBV5-5 and TRBJ2-2; possible D gene TRBD2, 5 bases. Germline V gene data show CDR1 as SGHKS and CDR2 as YYEKEE (reference sequence). V lost 4 bases to trimming and J lost 2 bases, with 15 bases between them. This CDR3 spans 16 amino acids. CDR3 nucleotide sequence: TGTGCCAGCAGCCGCTGGAGCGGAGATAACACCGGGGAGCTGTTTTTT. Protein sequence: CASSRWSGDNTGELFF.

This clonotype was detected a few times. The CDR3 region is CASSQGSATGKVPFYGYTF. CDR3 bases: TGCGCCAGCAGCCAAGGATCGGCGACAGGGAAGGTACCATTCTATGGCTACACCTTC. The chain carries TRBV4-1 and TRBJ1-2, with 7 bases identical to TRBD1. The CDR3 runs 19 residues. Germline V CDR1 and CDR2: MGHRA, YSYEKL. Germline trimming cut 1 base from V and 4 bases from J; bases unmatched to any gene: 18.